The clone carrying this T cell receptor (beta chain) has only a few counts. The sample belongs to a study of blood T cell repertoires in COVID-19. The assay was immunoSEQ multiplex PCR, and TCRdb's table has in-frame clones only and misses some. There are about 84,000 clones in the sample; 75% to 85% occur only once, and roughly 29% lies in the top ten. Germline V CDR1 and CDR2: MGHRA, YSYEKL. The CDR3 loop spans 16 amino acids. The V segment lost 3 bases and the J segment 4 bases; nucleotides outside the gene matches: 8. The chain links TRBV4-1 to TRBJ2-3; TRBD1 aligns across 9 bases. Sample: peripheral blood. This clonotype was obtained from a woman aged 80 or older with acute or convalescent COVID-19. This CDR3 reads CASSQTGTGSSDTQYF. The DNA of the CDR3 is TGCGCCAGCAGCCAGACCGGGACAGGGTCATCAGATACGCAGTATTTT.